The 29 T cell receptor beta chains presented below share a single source sample, sequenced in a study of OX40 agonist ivuxolimab in advanced cancers. Sequencing was performed with immunoSEQ multiplex PCR; in TCRdb, only in-frame clones are kept and a portion is missing. The sample holds tens of thousands of clones; approximately 87% are singletons and the top ten take approximately 5%. Source: CD4+ or CD8+ T cells sorted from blood, taken in a trial of the OX40 agonist ivuxolimab. The receptors derive from an adult with an advanced solid tumor such as melanoma, head and neck, liver or kidney cancer.

In DNA, the CDR3 is TGTGCCAGCAGTTCCTCTGGGGCCAACGTCCTGACTTTC. Protein: CASSSSGANVLTF. The chain combines TRBV7-3 with TRBJ2-6; D ambiguous. The germline CDR1 and CDR2 sequences are SGHTA and FQGTGA. There are 13 residues in the CDR3. V was trimmed by 6 bases and J by 0 bases, leaving 3 bases between them.

This clone was detected a few times. The rearrangement joins TRBV4-1 to TRBJ2-1; 15 bases agree with TRBD2. The CDR3 has 16 amino acids. The germline gives CDR1 MGHRA, CDR2 YSYEKL. The junction had 3 bases not matched to a gene; V was cut back by 1 base and J by 8 bases. As DNA, the CDR3 is TGCGCCAGCAGCCAAGCAGGACTAGCGGGGGGGTATGAGCAGTTCTTC. Translation: CASSQAGLAGGYEQFF.

This clone was observed a few times. The chain uses TRBV6-5 and TRBJ2-5; 10 bases match TRBD1. This CDR3 comprises 15 residues. V shed 5 bases, J shed 5 bases, and the junction held 8 bases outside the gene matches. Germline CDR1 reads MNHEY; CDR2 reads SVGAGI. The CDR3 here is CASSPVTGGKETQYF. In nucleotides, the CDR3 is TGTGCCAGCAGTCCTGTGACAGGGGGCAAGGAGACCCAGTACTTC.

The chain couples TRBV28 to TRBJ2-1; a possible D gene is TRBD1 (7 bases). CDR3 length: 15 amino acids. V was trimmed by 6 bases and J by 4 bases, leaving 16 bases between them. CDR1 and CDR2 from the germline V gene are MDHEN and SYDVKM. DNA for the CDR3: TGTGCCAGCAGGGCGGGACAGCTTTCTTACAATGAGCAGTTCTTC. Translated: CASRAGQLSYNEQFF.

The chain combines TRBV28 with TRBJ2-1, with 11 nucleotides matching TRBD1. The germline CDR1 and CDR2 sequences are MDHEN and SYDVKM. After removal of 4 bases from V and 6 bases from J, the junction contained 5 bases not matched to a gene. This CDR3 comprises 15 residues. CDR3 nucleotides: TGTGCCAGCAGTTCCCCGGGACAGGGGGGCAATGAGCAGTTCTTC. Encoded protein: CASSSPGQGGNEQFF.

This clone appeared a few times. The V gene is TRBV18, the J gene TRBJ2-7, with TRBD1 identical over 11 bases. J gave up 0 bases and V 4 bases, and 2 bases lay outside the gene matches. Germline CDR1 reads KGHSH; CDR2 reads LQKENI. The CDR3 contains 15 residues. CDR3: CASSLGQGASYEQYF. CDR3 DNA sequence: TGTGCCAGCTCACTAGGACAGGGGGCCTCCTACGAGCAGTACTTC.

This clone was detected a few times. This chain links TRBV6-6 with TRBJ2-1; D remains unclear. The CDR3 is 11 amino acids. V was cut by 6 bases and J by 6 bases, with 6 bases left in between. Germline V gene lookup returns CDR1 MNHNY and CDR2 SVGAGI (reference sequence). The DNA of the CDR3 is TGTGCCAGCAGCTATAGCAATGAGCAGTTCTTC. Translation: CASSYSNEQFF.

V usage is TRBV7-6 and J usage is TRBJ1-1; D not resolved. The V gene lost 1 base and the J gene lost 1 base, with 7 bases spanning the gap. The germline gives CDR1 SGHVS, CDR2 FNYEAQ. The CDR3 loop spans 14 amino acids. The DNA for the CDR3 is TGTGCCAGCAGCTTAGTTCGTGGGAACACTGAAGCTTTCTTT. This sequence encodes CASSLVRGNTEAFF.

V is TRBV4-1 and J is TRBJ2-7, with 14 bases aligning to TRBD2. There are 20 residues in the CDR3. Germline V gene sequence: CDR1 MGHRA, CDR2 YSYEKL. Germline trimming cut 2 bases from V and 0 bases from J; bases unmatched to any gene: 12. The CDR3 sequence is CASSQPFPGLAGESSYEQYF. CDR3 in DNA: TGCGCCAGCAGCCAACCCTTTCCGGGACTAGCGGGAGAAAGCTCCTACGAGCAGTACTTC.

The chain employs TRBV14 and TRBJ2-1; unclear D gene. The V gene lost 1 base and the J gene lost 3 bases, with 16 bases spanning the gap. The CDR3 is 17 amino acids. Germline CDR1 and CDR2: SGHDN and FVKESK. CDR3 DNA sequence: TGTGCCAGCAGCCAAGCCGACTCAGCCGGCAGCTACAATGAGCAGTTCTTC. The encoded protein is CASSQADSAGSYNEQFF.

The chain couples TRBV6-5 to TRBJ2-3; 10 bases agree with TRBD2. This CDR3 has 16 amino acids. Germline CDR1 is MNHEY and CDR2 is SVGAGI. The V gene end was trimmed by 4 bases and the J gene end by 3 bases; junction bases not matched to a gene: 7. The CDR3 nucleotides are TGTGCCAGCAGTTTTCTAGCGGGAGTAGGTACAGATACGCAGTATTTT. It codes for CASSFLAGVGTDTQYF.

The chain links TRBV4-3 to TRBJ1-1; D unclear. Per germline, CDR1 LGHNA and CDR2 YSLEER. The germline V and J ends were trimmed by 7 bases and 0 bases, with 9 bases remaining between them. The CDR3 sequence is 13 residues long. This CDR3 reads CASMPTMNTEAFF. The CDR3 nucleotides are TGCGCCAGCATGCCGACGATGAACACTGAAGCTTTCTTT.

V gene TRBV30 combines with J gene TRBJ2-7; 7 nucleotides align to TRBD2. Germline V gene sequence: CDR1 GTSNPN, CDR2 SVGIG (reference sequence). With 5 bases clipped from V and 3 bases from J, the junction kept 7 bases outside the gene matches. The CDR3 sequence is 13 residues long. The CDR3 region has the DNA TGTGCCTGGGCCCGGGGGGATGGCTACGAGCAGTACTTC. As protein: CAWARGDGYEQYF. The full variable domain, its missing parts supplied by reference TRBV30 and TRBJ2-7, is SQTIHQWPATLVQPVGSPLSLECTVEGTSNPNLYWYRQAAGRGLQLLFYSVGIGQISSEVPQNLSASRPQDRQFILSSKKLLLSDSGFYLCAWARGDGYEQYFGPGTRLTVT.

V usage is TRBV9 and J usage is TRBJ2-2; D is perhaps TRBD1 or TRBD2 (5 bases each). The CDR3 loop spans 17 amino acids. The V end was cut by 2 bases, the J end by 3 bases, with 17 bases between. CDR1 and CDR2 (germline): SGDLS, YYNGEE. The CDR3 loop reads CASSVRSGTHYTGELFF. DNA for the CDR3: TGTGCCAGCAGCGTCAGATCCGGGACGCATTACACCGGGGAGCTGTTTTTT.

The chain joins TRBV28 to TRBJ2-7; 9 nucleotides line up with TRBD2. The germline V gene encodes CDR1 MDHEN and CDR2 SYDVKM. V gave up 9 bases and J gave up 0 bases; unmatched junction bases: 6. The CDR3 has 14 amino acids. The CDR3 region is CASKISGSSYEQYF. Here the CDR3 DNA reads TGTGCCAGTAAGATTAGCGGGAGCTCCTACGAGCAGTACTTC.

J is TRBJ1-1 and V is TRBV4-3, with 7 bases lining up with TRBD1. The V gene end was trimmed by 2 bases and the J gene end by 5 bases; junction bases not matched to a gene: 2. Germline V lookup: CDR1 LGHNA, CDR2 YSLEER. CDR3 length: 13 residues. The DNA for the CDR3 is TGCGCCAGCAGCCAACAGGGGGATACTGAAGCTTTCTTT. It yields the protein CASSQQGDTEAFF.

V and J are TRBV2 and TRBJ1-5; D remains ambiguous. Trimming took 6 bases from V and 6 from J, leaving 15 bases between them. This CDR3 has 14 amino acids. Germline lookup yields CDR1 SNHLY and CDR2 FYNNEI. In nucleotides, the CDR3 is TGTGCCAGCAGCTCCCCCCCGGTGAGTCAGCCCCAGCATTTT. Protein: CASSSPPVSQPQHF.

The J gene is TRBJ1-4, the V gene TRBV20-1; no firm D call. Trimming stripped 4 bases from V and 7 bases from J, with 7 bases between. CDR1 and CDR2 (germline): DFQATT, SNEGSKA (reference sequence). The CDR3 extends over 11 amino acids. CDR3 region: CSATTSEKLFF. In DNA, the CDR3 is TGCAGTGCTACTACGAGTGAAAAACTGTTTTTT.

The rearrangement joins TRBV18 to TRBJ2-1; a possible D gene is TRBD2 (5 bases). Trimming left V 3 bases short and J 5 bases short, with 14 bases between. Germline CDR1 KGHSH, CDR2 LQKENI. The CDR3 length is 15 residues. The CDR3 DNA is TGTGCCAGCTCACCCCGAGGCGGGCCTAACAATGAGCAGTTCTTC. Amino acid sequence: CASSPRGGPNNEQFF.

In the case of this clone: A much larger clone lies a single base off, so this may be a read error. This chain links TRBV7-9 with TRBJ1-3; the D is unclear. The CDR3 sequence is 13 residues long. V lost 0 bases to trimming and J lost 4 bases, with 4 bases between them. Looked up from germline, CDR1 is SEHNR and CDR2 is FQNEAQ (reference sequence). CDR3 DNA: TGTGCCAGCAGCTTAGCTGGGGGAAACACCATATATTTT. As protein: CASSLAGGNTIYF.

The chain carries TRBV5-4 and TRBJ2-7; 7 positions agree with TRBD1. The CDR3 has 14 residues. Per germline, CDR1 SGHNT and CDR2 YYREEE (reference sequence). After removal of 3 bases from V and 6 bases from J, the junction contained 9 bases not matched to a gene. CDR3: CASSSPDRAGEQYF. CDR3 nucleotide sequence: TGTGCCAGCAGCTCCCCTGACAGGGCGGGCGAGCAGTACTTC.

The chain recombines TRBV6-5 with TRBJ2-5; 8 bases agree with TRBD1. The length of the CDR3 is 15 residues. With V trimmed by 10 bases and J by 4 bases, 14 bases remained unmatched. Germline loops: CDR1 MNHEY, CDR2 SVGAGI. The CDR3 bases are TGTGCCACCAGAGACGACAGGGGCCAAATAGAGACCCAGTACTTC. Translating gives CATRDDRGQIETQYF.

The chain employs TRBV15 and TRBJ2-7; 7 bases are a match to TRBD1. Germline CDR1 is LNHNV and CDR2 is YYDKDF (reference sequence). This CDR3 contains 16 residues. The V and J ends lost 2 bases and 2 bases, in that order; junction bases with no gene match: 9. The CDR3 bases are TGTGCCACCAGCAGACTACAGGGGACGAAAGCCTACGAGCAGTACTTC. Amino acid sequence: CATSRLQGTKAYEQYF.

The chain links TRBV6-1 to TRBJ1-2; D is undetermined. Trimming cost V 5 bases and J 2 bases, with 9 bases left between them. CDR3 length: 13 amino acids. Looked up from germline, CDR1 is MNHNS and CDR2 is SASEGT. The CDR3 protein is CASSQVSNYGYTF. The CDR3 bases are TGTGCCAGCAGTCAGGTGTCCAACTATGGCTACACCTTC.

The genes are TRBV23-1 and TRBJ1-6; a possible D gene is TRBD1 (6 bases). TRBV23-1 is an ORF; its function is uncertain. The CDR3 length is 12 residues. In DNA, the CDR3 is TGCCACGAGGGGGGGGTTAATTCACCCCTCCACTTT. Translation: CHEGGVNSPLHF.

V is TRBV2 and J is TRBJ1-5; 7 nucleotides align to TRBD1. There are 15 residues in the CDR3. Looked up from germline, CDR1 is SNHLY and CDR2 is FYNNEI. The junction had 5 bases not matched to a gene; V was cut back by 5 bases and J by 1 base. The CDR3 bases are TGTGCCAGCAGTCAACAGGGGAGAAGCAATCAGCCCCAGCATTTT. Its translation: CASSQQGRSNQPQHF.

The rearrangement links TRBV7-6 to TRBJ2-2, with D possibly matching TRBD1 (7 bases). V lost 5 bases to trimming and J lost 4 bases, with 17 bases between them. The CDR3 is 16 amino acids. Germline-derived CDR1 and CDR2 are SGHVS and FNYEAQ. CDR3 sequence reads: CASSRQGGVFTGELFF. The CDR3 nucleotides are TGTGCCAGCAGCCGCCAGGGGGGAGTTTTCACCGGGGAGCTGTTTTTT.

This chain uses TRBV21-1 with TRBJ2-2; the D call in the table, TRBD2, was not verified against the DNA. TRBV21-1 is marked as a pseudogene. This CDR3 has 23 residues. The DNA for the CDR3 is TGTGCCAGCAGCAAAGAGGATCTTGAAGGACTAGCGGGGGCGGGGCTGAACACCGGGGAGCTGTTTTTT. It translates to CASSKEDLEGLAGAGLNTGELFF.

The chain combines TRBV10-3 with TRBJ2-3; D not resolved. CDR1 ENHRY and CDR2 SYGVKD come from the germline V gene. The ends were cut back, 7 bases at V and 5 bases at J, with 13 bases in the middle. The CDR3 is 13 amino acids. CDR3 bases: TGTGCCATCATGTCGGGTTTGCTAGATACGCAGTATTTT. Amino acids: CAIMSGLLDTQYF.